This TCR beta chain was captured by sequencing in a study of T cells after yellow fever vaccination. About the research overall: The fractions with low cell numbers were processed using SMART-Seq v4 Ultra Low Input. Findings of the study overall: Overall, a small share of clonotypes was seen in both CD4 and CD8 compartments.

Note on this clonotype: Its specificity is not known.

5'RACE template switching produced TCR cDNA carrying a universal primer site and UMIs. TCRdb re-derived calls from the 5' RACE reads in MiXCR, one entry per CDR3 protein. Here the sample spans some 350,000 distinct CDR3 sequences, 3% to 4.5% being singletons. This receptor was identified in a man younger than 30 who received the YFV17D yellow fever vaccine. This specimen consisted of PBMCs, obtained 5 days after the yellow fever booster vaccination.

In DNA, the CDR3 is TGCGCCAGCAGTGGGACCCCCAATTCCGGGGAGCTGTTTTTT. It yields the protein CASSGTPNSGELFF. The chain is built from TRBV10-1 and TRBJ2-2; D is ambiguous. This CDR3 contains 14 residues. Deletions cut 4 bases from V and 6 bases from J, with 12 bases between. Germline V lookup: CDR1 WNHNN, CDR2 SYGVQD (reference sequence).